A selection of T cell receptor beta chains follows, all from one sample in a study of T cells expressing NK-cell markers. TCRdb reanalyzed the 5' RACE reads, giving one entry per CDR3 protein sequence and no DNA. The sample table sets out 500,000 to 700,000 distinct CDR3 sequences. The source material was blood T cells: a sorted CD56 or NKG2C T cell subset, CD4+ or CD8+ T cells, or bulk PBMC T cells (not recorded which). The receptor set was obtained from a man aged 18 to 35 in good health. Each CDR3 is given with its conserved first and last residue.

V gene,J gene,CDR3 protein
TRBV13,TRBJ2-1,CASSLGRSREQFF
TRBV3-1,TRBJ2-3,CASSQYRGTDTQYF
TRBV7-7,TRBJ2-5,CASSTQDRAQYF
TRBV2,TRBJ1-6,CASGGVPSASPLHF
TRBV20-1,TRBJ2-1,CSARGSGRAGSHNEQFF
TRBV18,TRBJ2-7,CASSAGEVGGNYEQYF
TRBV5-1,TRBJ2-1,CASSLGPPSDEQFF
TRBV27,TRBJ2-2,CASRIQGTIGELFF
TRBV6-2/TRBV6-3,TRBJ2-5,CASSFIRDRGPGRGQETQYF
TRBV7-3,TRBJ2-3,CASSSVSDTQYF
TRBV7-9,TRBJ2-5,CASSLVLQLEETQYF
TRBV9,TRBJ2-7,CASSVEMVSMDEQYF
TRBV30,TRBJ2-4,CAWTRLGLGIQYF
TRBV12-3/TRBV12-4,TRBJ1-1,CASSLDRAWAEAFF
TRBV7-9,TRBJ2-5,CASSLQGRGPAETQYF
TRBV2,TRBJ2-3,CASSRTSGGTDTQYF
TRBV5-1,TRBJ1-2,CASSLEGQGPDYGYTF
TRBV10-3,TRBJ1-2,CAISESPIVSSNYGYTF
TRBV12-3/TRBV12-4,TRBJ2-5,CASSSGTGQTQYF
TRBV12-3/TRBV12-4,TRBJ2-1,CASSLSPRLAGYYNEQFF
TRBV10-3,TRBJ1-6,CAISEARNNSPLHF
TRBV5-1,TRBJ1-2,CASSVGQGIVGYTF
TRBV6-1,TRBJ1-4,CASSHRAHNEKLFF
TRBV12-3/TRBV12-4,TRBJ2-1,CASSFVERANEQFF
TRBV2,TRBJ2-2,CATIRQGSANTGELFF
TRBV20-1,TRBJ2-7,CSADAGTSGSYEQYF
TRBV6-1,TRBJ1-2,CASSFAHGYTF
TRBV5-1,TRBJ2-1,CASSLGSGLDEQFF
TRBV20-1,TRBJ2-1,CSARRGLAGTSYNEQFF
TRBV12-3/TRBV12-4,TRBJ2-3,CASRSVKVGDTQYF
TRBV5-1,TRBJ1-2,CASSLAVGPDYGYTF
TRBV4-1,TRBJ2-2,CASSHRTSAWELFF
TRBV12-3/TRBV12-4,TRBJ2-4,CASSLMGGYGGKNIQYF
TRBV18,TRBJ2-1,CASSPPETLGNEQFF
TRBV29-1,TRBJ2-1,CSVPLAGADEQFF
TRBV6-1,TRBJ2-6,CASSEGTLSGANVLTF
TRBV20-1,TRBJ1-5,CSAQTGGGNQPQHF
TRBV6-1,TRBJ2-1,CASSLGGVTYNEQFF
TRBV7-2,TRBJ1-2,CASSSTVGTPGYTF
TRBV11-2,TRBJ2-1,CASSLWGDSYNEQFF
TRBV10-3,TRBJ2-7,CAISEEGQGRYEQYF
TRBV5-1,TRBJ2-7,CASSLEGNGRYEQYF
TRBV7-9,TRBJ2-3,CASSRYRDRAADTQYF
TRBV18,TRBJ2-7,CASSPPTGENEQYF
TRBV10-3,TRBJ1-5,CAISEPGQGDPQHF
TRBV12-3/TRBV12-4,TRBJ2-1,CASRASGNNYNEQFF
TRBV29-1,TRBJ2-5,CSARTALLKTQYF